The clone carrying this TCR beta chain appeared a few times. The antigen is not known. The data belong to a study of blood T cells in healthy people across ages. Study-level findings and limits: Older age went with lower TCR beta diversity per million T cells, in a roughly linear way. Naive T cell percentage and TCR beta diversity correlated strongly.

Approximately 10 milliliters of peripheral blood were drawn from each donor into EDTA-treated tubes. The authors ran a second PCR of about 6 to 11 cycles using a sample-barcoded 5' primer and a J-beta primer mix. TCRdb reprocessed the 5' RACE reads with MiXCR, giving one entry per CDR3 protein. The sample holds roughly 1,000,000 distinct CDR3 sequences, around 27% seen once. With 2 bases clipped from V and 4 bases from J, the junction kept 12 bases outside the gene matches. CDR3 length: 17 residues. Germline CDR1 and CDR2: SEHNR and FQNEAQ (reference sequence). The same sample was also used in a study of T cells of mothers and their children. Turning to that study: All donors were healthy and Caucasian; they were a few mothers and their six children.

The sequence was collected from a girl aged 2-10 years in good health. The material sequenced was blood. This chain links TRBV7-9 with TRBJ1-1, with 8 bases lining up with TRBD1. The CDR3 region is CASSLWETGEEGTEAFF. CDR3 coding DNA: TGTGCCAGCAGCTTATGGGAGACAGGGGAGGAAGGCACTGAAGCTTTCTTT.